This is a list of T cell receptor beta chains from one sample in a study of post-analysis software for immune sequencing data. TCRdb independently ran MiXCR on the PCR reads; one entry per CDR3 protein. The sample shows fewer than 850,000 distinct CDR3 sequences, 25% to 30% of them seen only once. The sample comprised blood. The receptors were sampled from a girl aged 5-17 years with multiple sclerosis. CDR3s include the opening cysteine and the closing phenylalanine or tryptophan. The D gene is left open where the match is weak. A clone size is listed for some rows: how often the clone was seen (once, few, many), or a class if it is expanded.

V	J	D	length	size	CDR3	DNA
TRBV4-3	TRBJ2-1	TRBD2	20	few	CASSQDGGLAGANRNNEQFF	TGCGCCAGCAGCCAAGATGGGGGCCTAGCGGGCGCAAATCGGAATAATGAGCAGTTCTTC
TRBV7-9	TRBJ2-1	.	12	.	CASSLDLSAQFF	TGTGCCAGCAGCTTAGACCTATCCGCGCAGTTCTTC
TRBV28	TRBJ1-3	.	16	.	CASSPLGRGAGNTIYF	TGTGCCAGCAGTCCCCTAGGCAGGGGAGCAGGAAACACCATATATTTT
TRBV20-1	TRBJ2-6	.	17	.	CSARDRGRFSGANVLTF	TGCAGTGCTAGAGACCGGGGACGGTTCTCTGGGGCCAACGTCCTGACTTTC
TRBV4-1	TRBJ2-4	.	13	.	CASSQEGWEEQYF	TGCGCCAGCAGCCAAGAAGGGTGGGAGGAGCAGTACTTC
TRBV5-1	TRBJ1-1	.	16	.	CASSSRAASVVSEAFF	TGCGCCAGCAGCTCTCGGGCGGCCTCTGTGGTGTCTGAAGCTTTCTTT
TRBV19	TRBJ2-1	.	14	.	CASSTGTEVNEQFF	TGTGCCAGCTCCACCGGGACCGAAGTCAATGAGCAGTTCTTC
TRBV18	TRBJ1-5	.	15	.	CASSPETGWDQPQHF	TGTGCCAGCTCACCCGAAACAGGGTGGGATCAGCCCCAGCATTTT
TRBV5-1	TRBJ2-4	.	13	.	CASTGAAKNIQYF	TGCGCCAGCACAGGGGCGGCCAAAAACATTCAGTACTTC
TRBV20-1	TRBJ2-3	TRBD1	14	few	CSTRQGAEVDTQYF	TGCAGTACCAGACAGGGGGCTGAGGTAGATACGCAGTATTTT
TRBV10-3	TRBJ2-3	TRBD2	15	few	CAIRTLAGLEDTQYF	TGTGCCATCAGGACTTTAGCGGGATTGGAGGATACGCAGTATTTT
TRBV24-1	TRBJ2-5	TRBD1	15	few	CATSKTTGGGETQYF	TGTGCCACCTCGAAGACAACAGGGGGCGGGGAGACCCAGTACTTC
TRBV20-1	TRBJ2-1	TRBD2	13	.	CSCTSGSYNEQFF	TGCAGTTGTACTAGCGGGAGTTACAATGAGCAGTTCTTC
TRBV7-9	TRBJ2-1	TRBD1	15	.	CAGSSVRGRAMEQFF	TGTGCCGGCAGCTCCGTGAGGGGGCGAGCAATGGAGCAGTTCTTC
TRBV4-2	TRBJ2-5	TRBD2	16	.	CASSQAAGGAEETQYF	TGTGCCAGCAGCCAAGCCGCCGGGGGGGCTGAAGAGACCCAGTACTTC
TRBV3-1	TRBJ1-6	.	14	few	CASSRGVENSPLHF	TGTGCCAGCAGCCGAGGAGTAGAGAATTCACCCCTCCACTTT
TRBV29-1	TRBJ2-5	.	15	.	CSVEYSGGLQETQYF	TGCAGCGTGGAATATTCCGGGGGGCTACAAGAGACCCAGTACTTC
TRBV6-5	TRBJ2-1	TRBD2	14	.	CTSSGRVKDNEQFF	TGTACCAGCAGCGGGAGGGTAAAGGACAATGAGCAGTTCTTC
TRBV6-6	TRBJ1-4	.	14	few	CASSYLTGREKLFF	TGTGCCAGCAGTTACCTAACAGGGCGAGAAAAACTGTTTTTT
TRBV7-2	TRBJ2-5	.	14	few	CASSLTVMGETQYF	TGTGCCAGCAGCTTGACGGTAATGGGGGAGACCCAGTACTTC
TRBV7-9	TRBJ1-2	.	14	few	CASSLARSNYGYTF	TGTGCCAGCAGCTTAGCGCGAAGTAACTATGGCTACACCTTC
TRBV6-6	TRBJ2-7	.	15	many	CASSYQPAPTGEQYF	TGTGCCAGCAGTTACCAGCCAGCTCCTACCGGGGAGCAGTACTTC
TRBV20-1	TRBJ1-5	.	15	few	CSARSRGASNQPQHF	TGCAGTGCTCGAAGCCGGGGAGCTAGCAATCAGCCCCAGCATTTT
TRBV10-3	TRBJ2-2	TRBD1	16	.	CAISEGDRGNTGELFF	TGTGCCATCAGTGAGGGGGACAGGGGGAACACCGGGGAGCTGTTTTTT
TRBV24-1	TRBJ2-1	TRBD2	16	few	CATSDFSSGSINEQFF	TGTGCCACCAGTGATTTCAGTAGCGGGAGTATAAATGAGCAGTTCTTC
TRBV20-1	TRBJ2-5	.	11	few	CSAARGGEQYF	TGCAGTGCCGCGAGGGGGGGTGAGCAGTACTTC
TRBV7-2	TRBJ1-1	.	15	.	CASSLDERAGTEAFF	TGTGCCAGCAGCTTAGACGAACGGGCGGGGACTGAAGCTTTCTTT
TRBV7-8	TRBJ2-1	TRBD2	15	once	CASSLERAGDNEQFF	TGTGCCAGCAGCTTAGAGCGAGCGGGGGACAATGAGCAGTTCTTC
TRBV29-1	TRBJ2-3	.	13	few	CSSRGTVTDTQYF	TGCAGCTCTAGGGGAACAGTCACAGATACGCAGTATTTT
TRBV7-9	TRBJ2-7	.	14	few	CASSLGVGQYEQYF	TGTGCCAGCAGCTTAGGAGTGGGGCAGTACGAGCAGTACTTC
TRBV7-9	TRBJ1-1	.	15	.	CASSFSGTKNTEAFF	TGTGCCAGCAGCTTTTCCGGGACAAAGAACACTGAAGCTTTCTTT
TRBV29-1	TRBJ1-2	.	14	.	CSVETAEINYGYTF	TGCAGCGTTGAAACGGCAGAGATTAACTATGGCTACACCTTC
TRBV20-1	TRBJ2-4	.	12	.	CSANTGKWIQYF	TGCAGTGCTAACACAGGGAAATGGATTCAGTACTTC
TRBV12-3/TRBV12-4	TRBJ1-5	TRBD1	16	.	CASTIRGPTRGQPQHF	TGTGCCAGCACCATAAGGGGGCCTACCCGGGGTCAGCCCCAGCATTTT
TRBV20-1	TRBJ2-2	TRBD2	14	.	CSASRGGSTGELFF	TGCAGTGCTAGTCGGGGGGGTAGCACCGGGGAGCTGTTTTTT
TRBV20-1	TRBJ2-1	TRBD2	13	.	CSAKWGLYNEQFF	TGCAGTGCTAAGTGGGGACTATACAATGAGCAGTTCTTC
TRBV12-3/TRBV12-4	TRBJ2-7	.	14	few	CASSFGGLGDEQYF	TGTGCCAGCAGTTTTGGAGGGTTGGGCGACGAGCAGTACTTC
TRBV29-1	TRBJ1-2	TRBD1	11	few	CSVERQGHYTF	TGCAGCGTTGAGCGACAGGGTCACTACACCTTC
TRBV6-6	TRBJ1-5	.	15	.	CASSGGRDSSQPQHF	TGTGCCAGCAGTGGGGGCCGGGATAGCAGTCAGCCCCAGCATTTT
TRBV6-6	TRBJ1-1	TRBD1	15	.	CASSYLPGGNTEAFF	TGTGCCAGCAGTTACCTGCCAGGGGGGAACACTGAAGCTTTCTTT
TRBV7-9	TRBJ2-1	TRBD2	13	.	CASRSGLDNEQFF	TGTGCCAGCAGATCCGGACTAGACAATGAGCAGTTCTTC
TRBV12-3/TRBV12-4	TRBJ2-1	TRBD2	16	.	CAGSSLSGRARNEQFF	TGTGCCGGCAGCTCCTTAAGCGGGAGGGCGAGAAATGAGCAGTTCTTC